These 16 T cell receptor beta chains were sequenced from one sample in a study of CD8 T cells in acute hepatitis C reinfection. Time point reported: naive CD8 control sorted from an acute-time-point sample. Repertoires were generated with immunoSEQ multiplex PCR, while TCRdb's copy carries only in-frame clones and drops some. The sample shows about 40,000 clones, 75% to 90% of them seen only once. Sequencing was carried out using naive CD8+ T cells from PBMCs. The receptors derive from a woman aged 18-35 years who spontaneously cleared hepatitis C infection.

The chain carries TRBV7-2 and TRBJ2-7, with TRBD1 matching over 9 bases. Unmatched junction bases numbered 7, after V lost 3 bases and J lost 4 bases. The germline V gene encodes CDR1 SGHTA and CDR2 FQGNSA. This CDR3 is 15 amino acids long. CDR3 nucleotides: TGTGCCAGCAGCTTCGGGACAGGGTGGACGTACGAGCAGTACTTC. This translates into CASSFGTGWTYEQYF.

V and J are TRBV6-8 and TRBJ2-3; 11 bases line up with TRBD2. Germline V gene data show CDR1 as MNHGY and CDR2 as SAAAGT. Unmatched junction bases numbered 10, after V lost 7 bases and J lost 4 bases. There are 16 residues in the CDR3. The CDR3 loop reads CASNRDPGLAADTQYF. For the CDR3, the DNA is TGTGCCAGCAACAGAGATCCGGGACTAGCGGCAGATACGCAGTATTTT.

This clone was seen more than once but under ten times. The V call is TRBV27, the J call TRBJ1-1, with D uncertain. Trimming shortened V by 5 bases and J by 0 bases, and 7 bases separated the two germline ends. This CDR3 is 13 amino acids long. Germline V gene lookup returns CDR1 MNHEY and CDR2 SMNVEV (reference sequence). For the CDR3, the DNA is TGTGCCAGCAGTCCATCCCTGAACACTGAAGCTTTCTTT. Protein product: CASSPSLNTEAFF.

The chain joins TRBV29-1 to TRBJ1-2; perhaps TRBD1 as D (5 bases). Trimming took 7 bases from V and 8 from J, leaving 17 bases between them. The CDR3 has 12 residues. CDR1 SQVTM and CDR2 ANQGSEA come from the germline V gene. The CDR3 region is CSGDRGTDGYTF. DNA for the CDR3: TGCAGCGGCGACCGGGGGACGGACGGCTACACCTTC.

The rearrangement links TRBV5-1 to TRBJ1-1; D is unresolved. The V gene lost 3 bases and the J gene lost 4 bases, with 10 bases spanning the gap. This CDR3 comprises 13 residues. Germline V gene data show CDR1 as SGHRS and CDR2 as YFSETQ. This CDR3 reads CASSSGSGTEAFF. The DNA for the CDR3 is TGCGCCAGCAGCTCGGGATCGGGCACTGAAGCTTTCTTT.

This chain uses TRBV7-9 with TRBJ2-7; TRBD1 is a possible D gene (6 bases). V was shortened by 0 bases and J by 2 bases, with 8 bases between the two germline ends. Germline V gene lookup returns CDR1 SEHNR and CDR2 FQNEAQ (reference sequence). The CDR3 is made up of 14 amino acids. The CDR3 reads CASSLADRPYEQYF. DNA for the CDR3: TGTGCCAGCAGCTTAGCTGACAGGCCCTACGAGCAGTACTTC.

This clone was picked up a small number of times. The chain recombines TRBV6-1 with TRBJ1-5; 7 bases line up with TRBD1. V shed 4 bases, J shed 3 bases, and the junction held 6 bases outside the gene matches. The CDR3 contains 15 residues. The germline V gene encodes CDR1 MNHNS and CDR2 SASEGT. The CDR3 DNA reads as TGTGCCAGCAGTGCCCGGGACAGTCCCAATCAGCCCCAGCATTTT. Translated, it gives CASSARDSPNQPQHF.

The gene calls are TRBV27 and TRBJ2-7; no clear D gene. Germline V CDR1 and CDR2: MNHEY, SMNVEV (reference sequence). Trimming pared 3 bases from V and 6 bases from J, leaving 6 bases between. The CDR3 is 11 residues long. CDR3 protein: CASSFPREQYF. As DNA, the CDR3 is TGTGCCAGCAGTTTCCCCCGCGAGCAGTACTTC.

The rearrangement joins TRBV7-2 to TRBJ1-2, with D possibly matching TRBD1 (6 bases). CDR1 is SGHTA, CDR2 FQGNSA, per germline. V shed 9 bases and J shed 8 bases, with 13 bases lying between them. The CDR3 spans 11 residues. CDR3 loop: CARTRGVGYTF. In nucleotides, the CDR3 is TGTGCCAGAACGAGGGGGGTCGGCTACACCTTC. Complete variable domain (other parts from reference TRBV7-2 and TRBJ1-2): GAGVSQSPSNKVTEKGKDVELRCDPISGHTALYWYRQSLGQGLEFLIYFQGNSAPDKSGLPSDRFSAERTGGSVSTLTIQRTQQEDSAVYLCARTRGVGYTFGSGTRLTVV.

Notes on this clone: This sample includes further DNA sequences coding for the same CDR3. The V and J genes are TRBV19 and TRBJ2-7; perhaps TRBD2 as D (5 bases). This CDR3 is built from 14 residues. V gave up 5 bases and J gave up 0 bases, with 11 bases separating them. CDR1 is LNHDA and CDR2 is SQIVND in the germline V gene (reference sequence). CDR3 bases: TGTGCCAGTAGTTCGTCAGGACTCTCCTACGAGCAGTACTTC. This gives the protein CASSSSGLSYEQYF.

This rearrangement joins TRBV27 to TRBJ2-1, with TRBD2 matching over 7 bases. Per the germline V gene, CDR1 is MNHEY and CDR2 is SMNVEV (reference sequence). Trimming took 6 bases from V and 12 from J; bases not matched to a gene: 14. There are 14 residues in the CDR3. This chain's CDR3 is CASRMGGLFGGQFF. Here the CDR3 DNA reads TGTGCCAGCAGGATGGGGGGGTTATTTGGTGGGCAGTTCTTC.

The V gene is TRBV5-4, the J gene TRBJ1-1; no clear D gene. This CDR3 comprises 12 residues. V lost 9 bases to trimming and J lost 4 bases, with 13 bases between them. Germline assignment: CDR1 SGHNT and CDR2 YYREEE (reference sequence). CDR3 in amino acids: CATQVAGTEAFF. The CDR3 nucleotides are TGTGCCACCCAGGTCGCGGGCACTGAAGCTTTCTTT.

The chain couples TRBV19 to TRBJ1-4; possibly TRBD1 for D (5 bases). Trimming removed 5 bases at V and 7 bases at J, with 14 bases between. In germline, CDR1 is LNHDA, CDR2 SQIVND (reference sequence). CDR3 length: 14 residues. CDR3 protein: CASSLYTGGEKLFF. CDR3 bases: TGTGCCAGTAGTCTGTATACCGGGGGTGAAAAACTGTTTTTT.

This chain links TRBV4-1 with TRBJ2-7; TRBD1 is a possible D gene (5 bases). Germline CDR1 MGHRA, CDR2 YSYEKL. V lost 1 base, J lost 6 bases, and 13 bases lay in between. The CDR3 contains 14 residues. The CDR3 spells CASSQGSRVGEQYF. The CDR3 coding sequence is TGCGCCAGCAGCCAAGGGTCCAGGGTAGGCGAGCAGTACTTC.

For the CDR3, the DNA is TGTGCCAGCTCGTTAGCGTACACCGGGGAGCTGTTTTTT. Translation: CASSLAYTGELFF. The V call is TRBV6-1, the J call TRBJ2-2, with a weak D call TRBD2 (5 bases). This CDR3 is 13 amino acids long. V lost 8 bases to trimming and J lost 3 bases, with 10 bases between them. CDR1 is MNHNS and CDR2 is SASEGT in the germline V gene.

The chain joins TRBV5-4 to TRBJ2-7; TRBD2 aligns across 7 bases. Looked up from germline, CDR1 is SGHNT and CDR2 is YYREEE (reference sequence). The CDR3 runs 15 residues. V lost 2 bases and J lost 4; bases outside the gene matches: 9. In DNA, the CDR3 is TGTGCCAGCAGCTTTGTAGGCGGGAGTGTATACGAGCAGTACTTC. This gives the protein CASSFVGGSVYEQYF.